This T cell receptor beta chain was sequenced during a study of cytomegalovirus exposure and HLA in healthy donors. Study-level points and caveats: Roughly uniform sequencing depth across donors was assumed, possibly incorrectly. Later work showed greater clonal expansion in HLA-associated TCR beta chains than in equally common others.

This CDR3 region has 13 residues. Trimming pared 4 bases from V and 6 bases from J, leaving 10 bases between. Germline CDR1 is SEHNR and CDR2 is FQNEAQ (reference sequence). As concerns this clone: Its specificity is unknown.

The primer mix had 60 Vbeta and 13 Jbeta primers. Measured with immunoSEQ multiplex PCR; TCRdb has only the in-frame clones, and not every one. The sample records about 140,000 clones, 75% to 85% being singletons. Input material: PBMCs. This clonotype originated in a man aged 50-59 years in good health and CMV-seronegative. The V gene is TRBV7-9, the J gene TRBJ1-5; no definite D call. This CDR3 reads CASSSNPGQPQHF. The CDR3 region has the DNA TGTGCCAGCAGCTCCAACCCAGGTCAGCCCCAGCATTTT. Using reference TRBV7-9 and TRBJ1-5 for the parts outside the CDR3, the full variable domain is DTGVSQNPRHKITKRGQNVTFRCDPISEHNRLYWYRQTLGQGPEFLTYFQNEAQLEKSRLLSDRFSAERPKGSFSTLEIQRTEQGDSAMYLCASSSNPGQPQHFGDGTRLSIL.